The clone carrying this T cell receptor beta chain was recorded a few times. The data originate from a study of a mutant IDH1 vaccine in newly diagnosed glioma. The time point denotes: baseline, week 1 (first vaccination visit). Described treatment: pre-vaccination baseline after standard-of-care therapy. Clones were sequenced by immunoSEQ multiplex PCR, and TCRdb holds only the in-frame ones, with some missing. This table has about 92,000 clones, roughly 75% appearing once. CDR3 length: 15 residues. Germline V gives CDR1 LNHDA, CDR2 SQIVND (reference sequence). The V and J ends lost 5 bases and 4 bases, in that order; junction bases with no gene match: 7.

The chain recombines TRBV19 with TRBJ1-5, with TRBD1 identical over 8 bases. The TCR sequence derives from a man in his forties with glioma. The sample here was PBMCs, taken from a glioma patient treated with radiotherapy, temozolomide or both. CDR3 coding DNA: TGTGCCAGTAGTGAGACAGGGGTCCTGAATCAGCCCCAGCATTTT. Its protein product is CASSETGVLNQPQHF.